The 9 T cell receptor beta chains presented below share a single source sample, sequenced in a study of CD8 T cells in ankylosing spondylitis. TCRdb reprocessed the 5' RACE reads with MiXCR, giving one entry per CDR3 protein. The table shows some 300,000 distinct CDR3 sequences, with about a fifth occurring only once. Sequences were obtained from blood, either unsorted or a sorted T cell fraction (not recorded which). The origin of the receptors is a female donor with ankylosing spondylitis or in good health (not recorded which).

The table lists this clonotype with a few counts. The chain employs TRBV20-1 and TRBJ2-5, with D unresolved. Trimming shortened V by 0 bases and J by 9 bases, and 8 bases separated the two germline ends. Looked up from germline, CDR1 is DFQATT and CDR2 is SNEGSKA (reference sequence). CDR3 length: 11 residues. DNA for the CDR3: TGCAGTGCTAGAGAGAGACGCTCCCAGTACTTC. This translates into CSARERRSQYF.

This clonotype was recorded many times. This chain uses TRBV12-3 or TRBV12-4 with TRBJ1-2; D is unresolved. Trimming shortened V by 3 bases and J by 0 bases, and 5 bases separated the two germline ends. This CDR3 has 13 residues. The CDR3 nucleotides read TGTGCCAGCAGTTTCAATGCTAACTATGGCTACACCTTC. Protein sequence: CASSFNANYGYTF.

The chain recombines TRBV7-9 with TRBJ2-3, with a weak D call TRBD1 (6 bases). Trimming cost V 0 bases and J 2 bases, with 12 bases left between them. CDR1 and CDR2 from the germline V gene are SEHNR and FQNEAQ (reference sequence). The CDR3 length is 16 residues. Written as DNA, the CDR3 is TGTGCCAGCAGCTTAGCCCTGACAGGCTCCACAGATACGCAGTATTTT. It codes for CASSLALTGSTDTQYF.

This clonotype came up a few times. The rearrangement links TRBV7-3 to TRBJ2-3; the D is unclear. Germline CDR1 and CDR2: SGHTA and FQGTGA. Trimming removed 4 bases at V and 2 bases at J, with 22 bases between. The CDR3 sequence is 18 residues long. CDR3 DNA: TGTGCCAGCAGCTACAACCCCCTCGAAGGCCCCCACACAGATACGCAGTATTTT. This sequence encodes CASSYNPLEGPHTDTQYF.

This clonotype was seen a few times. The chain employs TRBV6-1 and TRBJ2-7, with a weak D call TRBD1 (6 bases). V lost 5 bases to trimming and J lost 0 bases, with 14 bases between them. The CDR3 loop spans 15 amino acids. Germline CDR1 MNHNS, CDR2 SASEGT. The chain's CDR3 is CASSLFDRFSYEQYF. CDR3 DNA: TGTGCCAGCAGTCTCTTCGACAGGTTCTCCTACGAGCAGTACTTC.

DNA of the CDR3: TGTGCCAGCAGCTTACCGCGGGGTACCGGGGATACGCAGTATTTT. This codes for CASSLPRGTGDTQYF. The chain has TRBV7-9 and TRBJ2-3; a possible D gene is TRBD2 (6 bases). The CDR3 is made up of 15 amino acids. Trimming shortened V by 2 bases and J by 6 bases, and 15 bases separated the two germline ends. Per germline, CDR1 SEHNR and CDR2 FQNEAQ (reference sequence).

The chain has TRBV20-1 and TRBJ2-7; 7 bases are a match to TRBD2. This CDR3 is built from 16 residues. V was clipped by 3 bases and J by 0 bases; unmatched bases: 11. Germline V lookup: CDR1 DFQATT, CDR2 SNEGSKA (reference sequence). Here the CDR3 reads CSARTLGTTLSYEQYF. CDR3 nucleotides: TGCAGTGCTAGGACCCTCGGGACTACCCTCTCCTACGAGCAGTACTTC.

The CDR3 bases are TGTGCCAGCAGCCGCCGGGACAGGGGTTCGGATACGCAGTATTTT. Amino acids: CASSRRDRGSDTQYF. This chain joins TRBV2 and TRBJ2-3; 10 positions match TRBD1. After removal of 6 bases from V and 6 bases from J, the junction contained 9 bases not matched to a gene. Germline values: CDR1 SNHLY, CDR2 FYNNEI. The CDR3 is 15 residues long. Full variable domain (remainder filled in from reference TRBV2 and TRBJ2-3): EPEVTQTPSHQVTQMGQEVILRCVPISNHLYFYWYRQILGQKVEFLVSFYNNEISEKSEIFDDQFSVERPDGSNFTLKIRSTKLEDSAMYFCASSRRDRGSDTQYFGPGTRLTVL.

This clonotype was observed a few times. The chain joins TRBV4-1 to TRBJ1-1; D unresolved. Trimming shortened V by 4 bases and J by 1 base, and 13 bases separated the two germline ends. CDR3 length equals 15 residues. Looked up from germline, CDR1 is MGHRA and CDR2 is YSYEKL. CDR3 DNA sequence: TGCGCCAGCAGCCGCCTAGGACGTGAGAACACTGAAGCTTTCTTT. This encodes CASSRLGRENTEAFF.